These 13 T cell receptor beta chains were sequenced from one sample in a study of Ad26.COV2.S vaccination and SARS-CoV-2 variants. Produced via immunoSEQ multiplex PCR; TCRdb's table is partial and in-frame only. Of 380,000 or so clones listed, about four fifths were seen once; the top ten hold around 7.3%. Documented treatment: around 19 received Ad26.COV2.S at low or high dose, single or two shots; roughly 5 received placebo; per-sample allocation not given. Samples analyzed were those drawn on day 63 after the first vaccine or placebo injection. The sample here was peripheral blood, taken in a trial of Ad26.COV2.S vaccine versus placebo. These receptors were obtained from a person aged 18-65 years who received the Ad26.COV2.S COVID-19 vaccine or a placebo.

V usage is TRBV11-1 and J usage is TRBJ1-1; no firm D call. The ends were cut back, 2 bases at V and 0 bases at J, with 7 bases in the middle. The CDR3 length is 14 residues. Germline assignment: CDR1 SGHAT and CDR2 FQDESV (reference sequence). DNA for the CDR3: TGTGCCAGCAGCTTAAGACGGATGAACACTGAAGCTTTCTTT. It encodes CASSLRRMNTEAFF. Supplemented by reference TRBV11-1 and TRBJ1-1, the full variable domain reads EAEVAQSPRYKITEKSQAVAFWCDPISGHATLYWYRQILGQGPELLVQFQDESVVDDSQLPKDRFSAERLKGVDSTLKIQPAELGDSAMYLCASSLRRMNTEAFFGQGTRLTVV.

This clone occurred a few times. The rearrangement joins TRBV6-5 to TRBJ1-6, with 7 bases that match TRBD1. Germline V gene sequence: CDR1 MNHEY, CDR2 SVGAGI. V shed 8 bases, J shed 7 bases, and the junction held 11 bases outside the gene matches. The CDR3 has 15 amino acids. The CDR3 spells CASGSDRRTNSPLHF. The CDR3 DNA is TGTGCCAGCGGATCGGACAGGCGAACGAATTCACCCCTCCACTTT.

This CDR3 is CASSGGQVFSGNTIYF. CDR3 in DNA: TGTGCCAGCAGCGGGGGACAGGTCTTCTCTGGAAACACCATATATTTT. The rearrangement joins TRBV9 to TRBJ1-3; 8 bases line up with TRBD1. V lost 3 bases to trimming and J lost 0 bases; unmatched junction nucleotides: 5. The germline CDR1 and CDR2 sequences are SGDLS and YYNGEE. This CDR3 region has 16 residues.

The V gene is TRBV5-4, the J gene TRBJ2-1; TRBD2 might be the D (6 bases). The germline V and J ends were trimmed by 2 bases and 4 bases, with 19 bases remaining between them. Germline lookup yields CDR1 SGHNT and CDR2 YYREEE (reference sequence). The CDR3 length is 17 residues. CDR3 sequence: CASSFRRNSGTYNEQFF. DNA of the CDR3: TGTGCCAGCAGCTTCCGTCGAAATAGCGGTACTTACAATGAGCAGTTCTTC. The whole variable domain, filled in from reference TRBV5-4 and TRBJ2-1, reads ETGVTQSPTHLIKTRGQQVTLRCSSQSGHNTVSWYQQALGQGPQFIFQYYREEENGRGNFPPRFSGLQFPNYSSELNVNALELDDSALYLCASSFRRNSGTYNEQFFGPGTRLTVL.

The chain has TRBV9 and TRBJ1-1; D gene ambiguous. The CDR3 extends over 15 amino acids. With 0 bases removed from V and 0 bases from J, the gap between germline ends came to 9 bases. Germline V CDR1 and CDR2: SGDLS, YYNGEE. The CDR3 reads CASSVASLMNTEAFF. CDR3 nucleotides: TGTGCCAGCAGCGTAGCCAGCCTAATGAACACTGAAGCTTTCTTT.

The chain carries TRBV6-5 and TRBJ1-1, with no clear D. The CDR3 consists of 14 residues. The V end was cut by 6 bases, the J end by 8 bases, with 19 bases between. Germline V gives CDR1 MNHEY, CDR2 SVGAGI. The CDR3 region has the DNA TGTGCCAGCAGAGGCAGGCGCTTTTACAAAGAAGCTTTCTTT. It specifies CASRGRRFYKEAFF.

The rearrangement uses TRBV5-1 and TRBJ2-7; 12 nucleotides agree with TRBD1. V was clipped by 6 bases and J by 6 bases; unmatched bases: 10. In germline, CDR1 is SGHRS, CDR2 YFSETQ. CDR3 length: 15 residues. Here the CDR3 reads CASTPSGTGGSEQYF. The DNA of the CDR3 is TGCGCCAGCACCCCGAGCGGGACAGGGGGCAGCGAGCAGTACTTC.

V and J are TRBV6-2 or TRBV6-3 and TRBJ2-7; 8 bases are a match to TRBD2. The V gene's germline CDR1 is MNHEY and CDR2 SVGEGT. J lost 1 base, V lost 2 bases, and 7 bases had no gene match. The CDR3 consists of 16 residues. CDR3 sequence: CASSYGGGGSSYEQYF. In DNA, the CDR3 is TGTGCCAGCAGTTACGGTGGCGGGGGGTCTTCCTACGAGCAGTACTTC.

The chain recombines TRBV19 with TRBJ2-7; 7 nucleotides match TRBD1. This CDR3 region has 15 residues. The germline gives CDR1 LNHDA, CDR2 SQIVND (reference sequence). The V gene end was trimmed by 3 bases and the J gene end by 1 base; junction bases not matched to a gene: 6. The CDR3 DNA reads TGTGCCAGTAGTATGGTCCGCAGGGGGTCCTACGAGCAGTACTTC. Amino acid sequence: CASSMVRRGSYEQYF.

Only one count was recorded for this clone. The chain employs TRBV7-9 and TRBJ1-1; D is perhaps TRBD1 (5 bases). V was pared by 6 bases and J by 1 base, with 12 bases between. The CDR3 sequence is 14 residues long. Per germline, CDR1 SEHNR and CDR2 FQNEAQ (reference sequence). The CDR3 spells CASSPLQGNTEAFF. Written as DNA, the CDR3 is TGTGCCAGCAGTCCACTTCAGGGGAACACTGAAGCTTTCTTT.

This chain links TRBV11-1 with TRBJ2-7, with D uncertain. The CDR3 consists of 14 residues. V lost 3 bases and J 2 bases, leaving 11 bases between the germline ends. CDR1 and CDR2 (germline): SGHAT, FQDESV (reference sequence). Here the CDR3 DNA reads TGTGCCAGCAGCTTCACCGGAGCTGCCTACGAGCAGTACTTC. Its protein is CASSFTGAAYEQYF. Complete variable domain (other parts from reference TRBV11-1 and TRBJ2-7): EAEVAQSPRYKITEKSQAVAFWCDPISGHATLYWYRQILGQGPELLVQFQDESVVDDSQLPKDRFSAERLKGVDSTLKIQPAELGDSAMYLCASSFTGAAYEQYFGPGTRLTVT.

To note about this clone: The sample contains more than one DNA sequence encoding this CDR3. V is TRBV5-1 and J is TRBJ2-7; 7 positions agree with TRBD1. Germline CDR1 is SGHRS and CDR2 is YFSETQ. This CDR3 contains 13 residues. The V gene end was trimmed by 2 bases and the J gene end by 3 bases; junction bases not matched to a gene: 2. The CDR3 DNA follows: TGCGCCAGCAGCTTAGACAGGGTCTACGAGCAGTACTTC. As protein: CASSLDRVYEQYF.

The chain links TRBV9 to TRBJ1-5; 7 bases are a match to TRBD1. This CDR3 contains 15 residues. CDR1 SGDLS and CDR2 YYNGEE come from the germline V gene. V was pared by 0 bases and J by 5 bases, with 5 bases of the junction left unmatched. As DNA, the CDR3 is TGTGCCAGCAGCGTAGCTGGGGACAGCTATCAGCCCCAGCATTTT. Its protein product is CASSVAGDSYQPQHF.